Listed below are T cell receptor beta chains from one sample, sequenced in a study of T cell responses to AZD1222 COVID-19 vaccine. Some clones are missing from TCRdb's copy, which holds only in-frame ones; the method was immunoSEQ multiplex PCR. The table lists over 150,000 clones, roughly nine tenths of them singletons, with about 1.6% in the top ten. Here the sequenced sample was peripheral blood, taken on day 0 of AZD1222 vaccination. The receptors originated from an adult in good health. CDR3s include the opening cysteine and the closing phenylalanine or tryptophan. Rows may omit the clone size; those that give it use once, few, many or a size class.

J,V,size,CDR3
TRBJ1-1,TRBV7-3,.,CASSPGKGIRTEAFF
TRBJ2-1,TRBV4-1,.,CASSQLPYLTGGEQFF
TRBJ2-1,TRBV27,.,CAIRTDPYNEQFF
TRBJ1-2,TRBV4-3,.,CASSQDEQPWGGYTF
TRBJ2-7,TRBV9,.,CASSVAWTSYEQYF
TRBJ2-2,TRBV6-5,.,CASSWAGELFF
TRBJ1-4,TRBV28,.,CASTPPVTGVGKLFF
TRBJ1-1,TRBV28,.,CASSLGVTGNTEAFF
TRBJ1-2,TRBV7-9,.,CASSLGQGYGYTF
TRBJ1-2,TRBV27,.,CASSPSPGTGVLNYGYTF
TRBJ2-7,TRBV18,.,CASSGSPGGEQYF
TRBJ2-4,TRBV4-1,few,CASSQVGSGESQYF
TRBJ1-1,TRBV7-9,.,CASSLGVASEAFF
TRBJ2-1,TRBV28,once,CASSPRTGSSYNEQFF
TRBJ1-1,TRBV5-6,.,CASSLNRFLNTEAFF
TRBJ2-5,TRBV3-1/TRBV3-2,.,CASSRPGGPKGETQYF
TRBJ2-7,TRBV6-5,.,CASSYDQGGSYEQYF
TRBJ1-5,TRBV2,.,CASKLYSNQPQHF
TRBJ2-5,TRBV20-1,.,CSETGQETQYF
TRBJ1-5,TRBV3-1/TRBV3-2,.,CASSHRSCNQPQHF
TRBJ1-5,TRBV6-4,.,CASSDSKEGQDNQPQHF
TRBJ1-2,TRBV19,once,CASSTGRDYGYTF
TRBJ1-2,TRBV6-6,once,CASSYSGQDDGYTF
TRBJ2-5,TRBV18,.,CASSPVEALEETQYF
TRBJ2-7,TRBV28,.,CASSLISGGRNEQYF
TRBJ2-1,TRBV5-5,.,CASSDRGGNEQFF
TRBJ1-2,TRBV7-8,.,CASSSAQGVEGYTF
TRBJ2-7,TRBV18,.,CASSPGLAGQYF
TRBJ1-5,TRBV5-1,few,CASSLGYDQPQHF
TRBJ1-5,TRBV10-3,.,CAISMQGDQPQHF
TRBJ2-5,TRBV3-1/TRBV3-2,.,CASSQQGETQYF
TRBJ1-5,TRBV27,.,CASSLLGNQPQHF
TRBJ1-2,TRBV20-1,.,CSASPTDGVRGYTF
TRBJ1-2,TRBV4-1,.,CASSQEPGPPNYGYTF
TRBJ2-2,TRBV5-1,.,CASSLSGGADTGELFF
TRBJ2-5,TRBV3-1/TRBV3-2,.,CASSQAGGQETQYF
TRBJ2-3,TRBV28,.,CASSLSARVADTQYF
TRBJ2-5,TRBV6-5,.,CATHRFLSEETQYF
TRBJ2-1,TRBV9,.,CASSGEVSYNEQFF
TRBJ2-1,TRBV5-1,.,CASRSPDRALLAQFF
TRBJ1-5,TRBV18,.,CASSPPNRGDNQPQHF
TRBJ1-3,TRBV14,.,CASSQLDSPGNTIYF
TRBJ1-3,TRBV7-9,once,CASSSGRYSGNTIYF
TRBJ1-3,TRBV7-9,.,CASSLFVGTGYGNTIYF
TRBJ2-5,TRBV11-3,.,CASSLDSRTTRETQYF
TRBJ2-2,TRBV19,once,CASSISVGWAGELFF
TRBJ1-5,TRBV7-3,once,CASSIGGTDSNQPQHF
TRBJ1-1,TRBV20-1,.,CSASPQGNTEAFF
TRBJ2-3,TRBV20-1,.,CSASRGSGGPTDTQYF
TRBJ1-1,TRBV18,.,CASSPASRGTEAFF
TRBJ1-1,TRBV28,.,CASGAPKRDAFF
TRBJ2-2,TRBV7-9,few,CASSLGLGTERFGELFF
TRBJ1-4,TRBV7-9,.,CASSLTQGNEKLFF
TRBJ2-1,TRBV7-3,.,CASSLTWLAGGPNNEQFF
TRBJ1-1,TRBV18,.,CASSPVSPGLNTEAFF
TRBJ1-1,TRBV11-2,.,CASTLKMNTEAFF
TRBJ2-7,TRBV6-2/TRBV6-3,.,CASSQRDAGSYEQYF